A selection of T cell receptor beta chains follows, all from one sample in a study of T cells in Graves' hyperthyroidism and ophthalmopathy. TCRdb reanalysed the multiplex PCR reads using MiXCR and keeps one entry per CDR3 protein. Seen here are 45,000 to 55,000 distinct CDR3 sequences, approximately 53% observed once, and the top ten hold approximately 30%. The sequenced sample was peripheral blood or thyroid tissue (not recorded which). The receptors originated from a man aged 18 to 30 with Graves' hyperthyroidism. Each CDR3 is given with its conserved first and last residue. The D gene is left open where the match is weak. The size of a clone is reported for some rows only, either as once, few or many, or as a class for expanded clones.

J: TRBJ1-2; D: TRBD1; size: few; V: TRBV7-8; CDR3: CASSQGQGYGYTF; DNA: TGTGCCAGCAGCCAGGGACAGGGTTATGGCTACACCTTC
J: TRBJ2-5; D: -; size: -; V: TRBV20-1; CDR3: CSATENGETQYF; DNA: TGCAGTGCCACTGAAAATGGAGAGACCCAGTACTTC
J: TRBJ1-4; D: -; size: many; V: TRBV2; CDR3: CASSEAPGVVGEKLFF; DNA: TGTGCCAGCAGTGAAGCCCCGGGGGTGGTAGGGGAAAAACTGTTTTTT
J: TRBJ2-7; D: -; size: -; V: TRBV20-1; CDR3: CSAPNRGPYEQYF; DNA: TGCAGTGCCCCCAACCGGGGGCCCTACGAGCAGTACTTC
J: TRBJ1-6; D: -; size: -; V: TRBV7-3; CDR3: CASRQGYGSPLHF; DNA: TGTGCCAGCAGGCAGGGTTACGGATCACCCCTCCACTTT
J: TRBJ1-5; D: TRBD1; size: many; V: TRBV19; CDR3: CATDRGNQPQHF; DNA: TGTGCCACCGACAGGGGAAATCAGCCCCAGCATTTT
J: TRBJ2-5; D: TRBD2; size: -; V: TRBV2; CDR3: CAISEGLAGGQETQYF; DNA: TGTGCCATCAGTGAGGGACTAGCGGGGGGGCAAGAGACCCAGTACTTC
J: TRBJ1-5; D: -; size: -; V: TRBV2; CDR3: CASTRSGRGGQPQHF; DNA: TGTGCCAGCACCAGATCGGGTAGGGGAGGCCAGCCCCAGCATTTT
J: TRBJ1-1; D: -; size: once; V: TRBV20-1; CDR3: CSAGMVGDGNTEAFF; DNA: TGCAGTGCCGGGATGGTAGGGGATGGGAACACTGAAGCTTTCTTT
J: TRBJ2-7; D: TRBD1; size: -; V: TRBV20-1; CDR3: CSARGRTGGVLSYEQYF; DNA: TGCAGTGCTAGAGGCCGGACAGGGGGCGTCCTCTCCTACGAGCAGTACTTC
J: TRBJ1-5; D: -; size: -; V: TRBV18; CDR3: CASSPRHWNPGRRYQHF; DNA: TGTGCCAGCTCACCACGTCACTGGAATCCCGGGCGACGATACCAGCATTTT
J: TRBJ2-3; D: -; size: -; V: TRBV7-6; CDR3: CASSTRQYF; DNA: TGTGCCAGCAGCACACGACAGTATTTT
J: TRBJ2-3; D: -; size: many; V: TRBV4-3; CDR3: CASSRSVRDTQYF; DNA: TGCGCCAGCAGCCGCAGTGTGCGAGATACGCAGTATTTT
J: TRBJ1-2; D: TRBD1; size: -; V: TRBV7-9; CDR3: CASSRGTGGYTF; DNA: TGTGCCAGCAGCCGAGGGACAGGTGGCTACACCTTC
J: TRBJ2-2; D: TRBD2; size: many; V: TRBV28; CDR3: CASSPGGSHTGELFF; DNA: TGTGCCAGCAGTCCCGGGGGGTCGCACACCGGGGAGCTGTTTTTT
J: TRBJ2-5; D: -; size: -; V: TRBV11-2; CDR3: CASSYNVRQQETQYF; DNA: TGTGCCAGCAGCTACAATGTACGACAGCAAGAGACCCAGTACTTC
J: TRBJ1-6; D: TRBD1; size: few; V: TRBV20-1; CDR3: CSAREDRQNSPLHF; DNA: TGCAGTGCTAGAGAGGACAGGCAGAATTCACCCCTCCACTTT
J: TRBJ2-6; D: -; size: many; V: TRBV7-9; CDR3: CASSFSGANVLTF; DNA: TGTGCCAGCAGCTTTTCTGGGGCCAACGTCCTGACTTTC
J: TRBJ1-5; D: -; size: -; V: TRBV2; CDR3: CASSEGGASNQPQHF; DNA: TGTGCCAGCAGTGAAGGAGGGGCTAGCAATCAGCCCCAGCATTTT
J: TRBJ1-2; D: -; size: -; V: TRBV9; CDR3: CASSVVGGNYGYTF; DNA: TGTGCCAGCAGCGTTGTCGGGGGGAACTATGGCTACACCTTC
J: TRBJ1-1; D: -; size: once; V: TRBV7-2; CDR3: CASSLEVNTEAFF; DNA: TGTGCCAGCAGCTTGGAAGTGAACACTGAAGCTTTCTTT
J: TRBJ1-2; D: -; size: many; V: TRBV7-9; CDR3: CASSFGRRVVGYGYTF; DNA: TGTGCCAGCAGCTTTGGGCGGAGAGTTGTCGGCTATGGCTACACCTTC
J: TRBJ2-7; D: TRBD1; size: -; V: TRBV20-1; CDR3: CRAGTGGYEQYF; DNA: TGCAGAGCGGGGACAGGGGGCTACGAGCAGTACTTC
J: TRBJ2-7; D: -; size: many; V: TRBV6-2/TRBV6-3; CDR3: CASSYAKPRGYEQYF; DNA: TGTGCCAGCAGTTACGCGAAACCCCGGGGCTACGAGCAGTACTTC
J: TRBJ2-7; D: -; size: -; V: TRBV18; CDR3: CASSPMVPGRQTYVQYF; DNA: TGTGCCAGCTCACCCATGGTGCCGGGACGCCAGACCTACGTGCAGTACTTC
J: TRBJ1-4; D: TRBD1; size: -; V: TRBV6-6; CDR3: CASSKRGTGGRKEEKLLF; DNA: TGTGCCAGCAGTAAACGTGGGACAGGGGGACGGAAAGAAGAAAAACTGCTCTTT
J: TRBJ2-7; D: -; size: many; V: TRBV6-5; CDR3: CASGWQRGYEQYF; DNA: TGTGCCAGCGGGTGGCAACGAGGGTACGAGCAGTACTTC
J: TRBJ2-7; D: TRBD1; size: -; V: TRBV29-1; CDR3: CSVDRDRGYYEQYF; DNA: TGCAGCGTAGACCGGGACAGGGGGTACTACGAGCAGTACTTC
J: TRBJ1-2; D: -; size: many; V: TRBV18; CDR3: CASSPPSSFYGYTF; DNA: TGTGCCAGCTCACCACCTAGTTCCTTCTATGGCTACACCTTC
J: TRBJ2-7; D: TRBD1; size: -; V: TRBV7-2; CDR3: CASSFRQGDSYEQYF; DNA: TGCGCCAGCAGCTTTAGACAGGGGGACTCCTACGAGCAGTACTTC
J: TRBJ1-2; D: TRBD1; size: -; V: TRBV12-3/TRBV12-4; CDR3: CASSLQGTANYGYTF; DNA: TGTGCCAGCAGTCTCCAAGGGACAGCTAACTATGGCTACACCTTC
J: TRBJ2-5; D: -; size: -; V: TRBV15; CDR3: CATSSTGRQETQYF; DNA: TGTGCCACCAGCAGTACAGGGAGACAAGAGACCCAGTACTTC
J: TRBJ1-2; D: TRBD1; size: -; V: TRBV6-4; CDR3: CASSDGQGRAYGYTF; DNA: TGTGCCAGCAGTGACGGACAGGGGCGAGCCTATGGCTACACCTTC
J: TRBJ2-5; D: -; size: -; V: TRBV29-1; CDR3: CSVEGGGRGTQYF; DNA: TGCAGCGTTGAAGGGGGGGGGCGTGGGACCCAGTACTTC
J: TRBJ2-7; D: -; size: -; V: TRBV7-8; CDR3: CASSTRSYEQYF; DNA: TGTGCCAGCAGCACCCGTAGCTACGAGCAGTACTTC
J: TRBJ1-4; D: TRBD1; size: -; V: TRBV7-6; CDR3: CASSLRRQGTNEKLFF; DNA: TGTGCCAGCAGCTTAAGAAGACAGGGAACTAATGAAAAACTGTTTTTT
J: TRBJ2-5; D: TRBD2; size: many; V: TRBV3-1; CDR3: CASGGGLAGGETQYF; DNA: TGTGCCAGCGGAGGTGGGCTAGCGGGGGGGGAGACCCAGTACTTC